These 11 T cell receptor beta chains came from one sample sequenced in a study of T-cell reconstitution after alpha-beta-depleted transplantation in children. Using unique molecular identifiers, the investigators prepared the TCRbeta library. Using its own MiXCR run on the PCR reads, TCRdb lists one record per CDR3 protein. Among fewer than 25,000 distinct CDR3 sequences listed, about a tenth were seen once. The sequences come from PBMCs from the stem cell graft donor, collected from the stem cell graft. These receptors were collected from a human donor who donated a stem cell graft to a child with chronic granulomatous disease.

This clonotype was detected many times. The CDR3 coding sequence is TGTGCCAGCAGTTCGGTAGCGGGAGGGAGCACAGATACGCAGTATTTT. Amino acids: CASSSVAGGSTDTQYF. The rearrangement links TRBV28 to TRBJ2-3, with 11 bases aligning to TRBD2. The V gene's germline CDR1 is MDHEN and CDR2 SYDVKM. With V trimmed by 4 bases and J by 0 bases, 3 bases remained unmatched. The length of the CDR3 is 16 residues.

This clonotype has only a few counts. The CDR3 DNA reads TGTGCCTGCTGCCAAGATTGGGGGCGAAACTCCTACGAGCAGTACTTC. It is translated as CACCQDWGRNSYEQYF. This sequence joins TRBV3-1 and TRBJ2-7, with D perhaps TRBD1 (6 bases). Trimming removed 11 bases at V and 0 bases at J, with 23 bases between. The CDR3 is made up of 16 amino acids. The germline V gene encodes CDR1 LGHDT and CDR2 YNNKEL (reference sequence).

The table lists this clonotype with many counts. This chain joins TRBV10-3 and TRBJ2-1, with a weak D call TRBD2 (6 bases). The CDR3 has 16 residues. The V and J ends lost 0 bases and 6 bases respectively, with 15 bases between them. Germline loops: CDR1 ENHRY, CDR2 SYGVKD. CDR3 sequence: CAISESGTPNTNEQFF. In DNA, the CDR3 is TGTGCCATCAGTGAGTCCGGGACTCCGAATACCAATGAGCAGTTCTTC.

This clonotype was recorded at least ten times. CDR3 sequence reads: CASSLALFIRGNSYEQYF. CDR3 DNA sequence: TGTGCCAGCAGCTTAGCGCTGTTTATTAGGGGGAACAGCTACGAGCAGTACTTC. The V call is TRBV7-8, the J call TRBJ2-7, with a weak D call TRBD1 (6 bases). The CDR3 is 18 residues long. V was clipped by 0 bases and J by 3 bases, with 21 bases between them. Germline CDR1 reads SGHVS; CDR2 reads FQNEAQ.

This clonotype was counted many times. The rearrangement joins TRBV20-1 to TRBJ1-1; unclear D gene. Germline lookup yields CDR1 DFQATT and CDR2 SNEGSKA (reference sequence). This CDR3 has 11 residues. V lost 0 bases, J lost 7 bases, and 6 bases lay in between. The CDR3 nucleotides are TGCAGTGCTAGAGATCAAGATGAAGCTTTCTTT. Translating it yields CSARDQDEAFF.

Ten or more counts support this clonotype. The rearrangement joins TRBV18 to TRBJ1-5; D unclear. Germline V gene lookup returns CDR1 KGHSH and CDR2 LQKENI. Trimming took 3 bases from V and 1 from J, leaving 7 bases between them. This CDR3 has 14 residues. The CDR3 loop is CASSPPQSNQPQHF. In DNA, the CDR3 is TGTGCCAGCTCACCGCCACAGAGCAATCAGCCCCAGCATTTT.

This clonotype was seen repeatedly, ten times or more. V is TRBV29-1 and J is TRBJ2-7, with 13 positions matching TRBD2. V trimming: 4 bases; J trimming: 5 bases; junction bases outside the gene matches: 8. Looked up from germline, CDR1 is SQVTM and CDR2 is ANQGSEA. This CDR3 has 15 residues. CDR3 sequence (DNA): TGCAGCGTTGCGACCGGGACTAGCGGGACCAACGAGCAGTACTTC. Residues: CSVATGTSGTNEQYF.

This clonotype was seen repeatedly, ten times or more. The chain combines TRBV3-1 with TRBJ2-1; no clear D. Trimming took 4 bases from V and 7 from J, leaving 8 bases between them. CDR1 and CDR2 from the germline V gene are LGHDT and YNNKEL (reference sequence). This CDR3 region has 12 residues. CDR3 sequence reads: CASSPTRNEQFF. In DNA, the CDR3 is TGTGCCAGCAGCCCGACAAGAAATGAGCAGTTCTTC.

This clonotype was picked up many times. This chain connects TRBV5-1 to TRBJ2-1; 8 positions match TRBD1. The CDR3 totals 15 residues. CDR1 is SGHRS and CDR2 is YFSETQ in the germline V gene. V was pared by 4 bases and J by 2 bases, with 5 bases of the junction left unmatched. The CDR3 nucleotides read TGCGCCAGCAGCCAGTTGACAGGGGCCTACAATGAGCAGTTCTTC. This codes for CASSQLTGAYNEQFF.

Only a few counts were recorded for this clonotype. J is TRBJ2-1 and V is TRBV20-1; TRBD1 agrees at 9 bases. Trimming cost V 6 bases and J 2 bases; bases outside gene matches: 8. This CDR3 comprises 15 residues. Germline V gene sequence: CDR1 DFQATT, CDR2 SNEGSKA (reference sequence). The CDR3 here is CSAPGQGSPYNEQFF. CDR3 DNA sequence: TGCAGTGCCCCAGGACAGGGGTCCCCCTACAATGAGCAGTTCTTC.

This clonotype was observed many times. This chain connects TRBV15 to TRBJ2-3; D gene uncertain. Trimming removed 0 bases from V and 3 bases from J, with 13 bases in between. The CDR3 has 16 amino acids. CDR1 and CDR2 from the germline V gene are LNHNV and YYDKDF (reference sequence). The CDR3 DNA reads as TGTGCCACCAGCAGAGATAAAGGGATTGGGACAGATACGCAGTATTTT. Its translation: CATSRDKGIGTDTQYF.